Listed below are T cell receptor beta chains from one sample, sequenced in a study of Graves' ophthalmopathy and Graves' hyperthyroidism. TCRdb recomputed calls from the multiplex PCR reads with MiXCR, one row per CDR3 protein. The table lists some 380,000 distinct CDR3 sequences, 15% to 17% of them singletons, with about 7.3% in the top ten. Sequenced material: peripheral blood. These receptors all stem from a woman between 18 and 29 years old with stable Graves' hyperthyroidism. The CDR3 runs from the conserved cysteine through the conserved F or W. Fields, in order: D gene, clone size, J gene, V gene, CDR3 DNA, CDR3 protein. A D gene is named only where the DNA matches it firmly. Clone size is not always given. Where it is, it says once, few, many or a class for expanded clones.

>TRBD2|many|TRBJ2-5|TRBV29-1
TGCAGCGTCCACCAAACTAGCGGGGGGGCGCAGACCCAGTACTTC
CSVHQTSGGAQTQYF
>TRBD2|many|TRBJ2-7|TRBV12-3/TRBV12-4
TGTGCCAGCAGTTTAGGGCTAGCGGGTCATCAGTACTTC
CASSLGLAGHQYF
>-|many|TRBJ1-3|TRBV6-1
TGTGCCAGCGCCCTTTTCCTCAACCTTCAGGCTGGAAACACCATATATTTT
CASALFLNLQAGNTIYF
>TRBD1|many|TRBJ2-7|TRBV6-1
TGTGCCAGCAGTCCGACCGGGACAGGGGGCTACGAGCAGTACTTC
CASSPTGTGGYEQYF
>-|many|TRBJ2-5|TRBV7-2
TGTGCCAGCAGCTTCAAGGGATTCCAGTACTTC
CASSFKGFQYF
>-|many|TRBJ1-6|TRBV11-3
TGTGCCAGCAGCTTGTCACCAGGGAATTCACCCCTCCACTTT
CASSLSPGNSPLHF
>-|many|TRBJ2-7|TRBV7-2
TGTGCCAGCAGCATCTACAGTGGAGTACCATACGAGCAGTACTTC
CASSIYSGVPYEQYF
>TRBD1|many|TRBJ1-5|TRBV12-3/TRBV12-4
TGTGCCAGCAGTTTAGCGGGACAGGGGAATCAGCCCCAGCATTTT
CASSLAGQGNQPQHF
>TRBD1|-|TRBJ2-7|TRBV6-5
TGTGCCAGCAGTTACTCAATGTTGGGGACAGCGACCTACGAGCAGTACTTC
CASSYSMLGTATYEQYF
>-|many|TRBJ1-2|TRBV6-1
TGTGCCAGCAGTGAAGCGCCGGCAGGGTCCTATGGCTACACCTTC
CASSEAPAGSYGYTF
>-|many|TRBJ2-7|TRBV11-2
TGTGCCAGCAGCCCGCGACTAGGACTCGAGCAGTACTTC
CASSPRLGLEQYF
>TRBD1|many|TRBJ1-2|TRBV29-1
TGCAGCGTCCAACAACCGGGACAGGGGTTCTATGGCTACACCTTC
CSVQQPGQGFYGYTF
>-|many|TRBJ2-7|TRBV2
TGTGCCAGCAGTCCCGTTCGCATCTCCTACGAGCAGTACTTC
CASSPVRISYEQYF
>TRBD1|many|TRBJ2-4|TRBV7-9
TGTGCCGTGGGAATACAGGGGGCCTACATTCAGTACTTC
CAVGIQGAYIQYF
>-|few|TRBJ2-4|TRBV5-1
TGCGCCAGCAGCCCGGGGACAATGGGAAACATTCAGTACTTC
CASSPGTMGNIQYF
>TRBD1|many|TRBJ2-7|TRBV7-9
TGTGCCAGCAGCTCATCAGGGGGTGGGCAGTACTTC
CASSSSGGGQYF
>TRBD2|many|TRBJ2-2|TRBV12-3/TRBV12-4
TGTGCCAGCGTAGCGGGGGGGCCTACCGGGGAGCTGTTTTTT
CASVAGGPTGELFF
>-|many|TRBJ1-5|TRBV6-2/TRBV6-3
TGTGCCAGCAGTTACCCCATTGGGCCCCAGCATTTT
CASSYPIGPQHF
>TRBD1|many|TRBJ1-1|TRBV6-5
TGTGCCAGCAGCCCACACGACAGGGAGACTGAAGCTTTCTTT
CASSPHDRETEAFF
>-|few|TRBJ1-5|TRBV20-1
TGCAGTGCTAGAGATCGGCGGAGGGTGGGCTTCAATCAGCCCCAGCATTTT
CSARDRRRVGFNQPQHF
>TRBD1|many|TRBJ1-1|TRBV12-3/TRBV12-4
TGTGCCAGCAGTTTAGGGTTCGACAGGGTCACTGAAGCTTTCTTT
CASSLGFDRVTEAFF
>-|many|TRBJ1-5|TRBV4-1
TGCGCCAGCAGCCAAGACTATCCCCCCCAGCCCCAGCATTTT
CASSQDYPPQPQHF
>-|many|TRBJ1-6|TRBV19
TGTGCCAGTAGCACCGTACATTCCGGAAATAATTCACCCCTCCACTTT
CASSTVHSGNNSPLHF
>TRBD1|many|TRBJ1-2|TRBV11-2
TGTGCCAGCAGCCCCAGACTGACAGGGAATGGCTACACCTTC
CASSPRLTGNGYTF
>-|many|TRBJ1-2|TRBV6-1
TGTGCCAGCAGTGAATTGGGACATACCTATGGCTACACCTTC
CASSELGHTYGYTF
>-|many|TRBJ2-2|TRBV6-2/TRBV6-3
TGTGCCAGCAGTAGCGGCCTAACTTCGAACACCGGGGAGCTGTTTTTT
CASSSGLTSNTGELFF
>-|-|TRBJ1-1|TRBV12-3/TRBV12-4
TGTGCCAGCAGTTTAAGGGGCATGGGGACTGAAGCTTTCTTT
CASSLRGMGTEAFF
>-|many|TRBJ2-5|TRBV20-1
TGCAGTGCTAGAGATTTCAGGCAAGAGACCCAGTACTTC
CSARDFRQETQYF
>-|-|TRBJ2-7|TRBV7-8
TGTGCCAGCAGCTTAGAGCGGCAGGGTGGCTACGAGCAGTACTTC
CASSLERQGGYEQYF
>-|many|TRBJ1-1|TRBV9
TGTGCCAGCAGCCTCCGATCTGACAGCGCGAACACTGAAGCTTTCTTT
CASSLRSDSANTEAFF
>TRBD1|many|TRBJ2-5|TRBV24-1
TGTGCCACCAGTGATTACGGGGACAGGGGCCAAGAGACCCAGTACTTC
CATSDYGDRGQETQYF
>TRBD1|many|TRBJ1-5|TRBV2
TGTGCCAGCAGTGAGCTGACAGGGCATCAGCCCCAGCATTTT
CASSELTGHQPQHF
>TRBD1|-|TRBJ1-2|TRBV24-1
TGTGCCACCTCCCGGGACAGCGACCATGGTTACACCTTC
CATSRDSDHGYTF
>-|many|TRBJ1-1|TRBV12-3/TRBV12-4
TGTGCCAGCAGAACCGGGTCCTTGAACACTGAAGCTTTCTTT
CASRTGSLNTEAFF
>-|many|TRBJ1-3|TRBV15
TGTGCCACCAGCAGAACAGATGGAAACACCATATATTTT
CATSRTDGNTIYF
>-|-|TRBJ1-2|TRBV12-3/TRBV12-4
TGTGCCAGCAGCCTATCTTTGGGGCTATCTAAAACAGGCTACACCTTC
CASSLSLGLSKTGYTF
>-|few|TRBJ1-1|TRBV19
TGTGCCAGTACGGGCAGCCCCAGGGTTGAAGCTTTCTTT
CASTGSPRVEAFF
>-|many|TRBJ1-1|TRBV6-5
TGTGCCAGCAGTTACGCGACGGTCACTGAAGCTTTCTTT
CASSYATVTEAFF
>TRBD1|many|TRBJ1-6|TRBV5-1
TGCGCCAGCAGCCTCGGGACAGATAATTCACCCCTCCACTTT
CASSLGTDNSPLHF
>-|few|TRBJ1-2|TRBV9
TGTGCCAGCAGCGGCCCAGAATCTCTACCCTATGGCTACACCTTC
CASSGPESLPYGYTF
>-|-|TRBJ2-7|TRBV20-1
TGCAGTGCTAGAGGGAGATCGGACTACGAGCAGTACTTC
CSARGRSDYEQYF
>-|many|TRBJ1-6|TRBV7-9
TGTGCCAGCAGCCCTACCGGAGGTTTCTCTACCAGTAATTCACCCCTCCACTTT
CASSPTGGFSTSNSPLHF
>-|few|TRBJ2-2|TRBV9
TGTGCCAGCAGCGTAGATTTTGGGGGGACCGGGGAGCTGTTTTTT
CASSVDFGGTGELFF
>-|many|TRBJ1-2|TRBV12-3/TRBV12-4
TGTGGAGACTATGGCTACACCTTC
CGDYGYTF
>TRBD1|-|TRBJ2-7|TRBV12-3/TRBV12-4
TGTGCCAGCAGTAAGGACAGGGGGATCACCTACGAGCAGTACTTC
CASSKDRGITYEQYF
>-|many|TRBJ1-2|TRBV12-3/TRBV12-4
TGTGCCAGCAGTCAAACAGGGAATGGCGGCTACACCTTC
CASSQTGNGGYTF
>TRBD1|many|TRBJ2-7|TRBV7-9
TGTGCCAGCAGCTCGTCGGGACAGGGATCCTACGAGCAGTACTTC
CASSSSGQGSYEQYF
>-|many|TRBJ1-2|TRBV27
TGTGCCAGCGGGTCACAGACTAACTATGGCTACACCTTC
CASGSQTNYGYTF
>-|many|TRBJ1-2|TRBV9
TGTGCCAGCAGCGTCTATGCCGGGGGGGAAGATGGCTACACCTTC
CASSVYAGGEDGYTF
>TRBD1|many|TRBJ1-1|TRBV6-5
TGTGCCAGCACTAGACAGGGGGGAGGCACTGAAGCTTTCTTT
CASTRQGGGTEAFF
>TRBD1|many|TRBJ1-1|TRBV24-1
TGTGCCACCAGTCAACAGGGGCTTACTGAAGCTTTCTTT
CATSQQGLTEAFF